The next 27 T cell receptor beta chains were all read from a single sample in a study of blood T cell repertoires in COVID-19. Repertoires were generated with immunoSEQ multiplex PCR, while TCRdb's copy carries only in-frame clones and drops some. Seen here are 490,000 or so clones, 70% to 90% observed once, and the top ten hold 7% to 10%. Sequenced: PBMCs or T cells enriched from blood (not recorded which). These receptors originate from a woman in her fifties or sixties who had recovered from COVID-19.

V is TRBV2 and J is TRBJ2-3; a weak D match, TRBD1 (5 bases). The CDR3 spans 13 residues. The V gene's germline CDR1 is SNHLY and CDR2 FYNNEI. V shed 2 bases and J shed 11 bases, with 14 bases lying between them. The CDR3 loop is CASSENILGEQYF. DNA for the CDR3: TGTGCCAGCAGTGAAAATATCTTAGGGGAGCAGTATTTT.

Concerning this clone itself: Distinct nucleotide sequences in the sample also encode this CDR3. The gene calls are TRBV6-5 and TRBJ1-6, with TRBD1 matching over 10 bases. Trimming at V came to 6 bases and at J to 6 bases, leaving 2 bases not matched to a gene. Germline CDR1 and CDR2: MNHEY and SVGAGI. The CDR3 loop spans 14 amino acids. CDR3: CASSRDRGNSPLHF. The CDR3 nucleotides read TGTGCCAGCAGCCGGGACAGGGGTAATTCACCCCTCCACTTT.

In this sample, this clone turned up once. This chain uses TRBV9 with TRBJ2-2; tentatively, D is TRBD2 (5 bases). Per the germline V gene, CDR1 is SGDLS and CDR2 is YYNGEE. V gave up 0 bases and J gave up 7 bases, with 13 bases separating them. The CDR3 runs 15 residues. The CDR3 DNA follows: TGTGCCAGCAGCGTAGAGGCCTGGGGAGTCGGGGAGCTGTTTTTT. Translated: CASSVEAWGVGELFF.

The rearrangement links TRBV5-1 to TRBJ2-1, with D possibly matching TRBD1 (6 bases). Per germline, CDR1 SGHRS and CDR2 YFSETQ. Trimming left V 7 bases short and J 1 base short, with 12 bases between. This CDR3 has 14 amino acids. This chain's CDR3 is CASVKGGSYNEQFF. The CDR3 coding sequence is TGCGCCAGCGTCAAAGGGGGTTCCTACAATGAGCAGTTCTTC.

The rearrangement joins TRBV3-1 (or the pseudogene TRBV3-2) to TRBJ1-5, with 9 bases aligning to TRBD1. The CDR3 is 18 amino acids. From germline, CDR1 is LGHDT and CDR2 YNNKEL (reference sequence). V was pared by 0 bases and J by 0 bases, with 6 bases of the junction left unmatched. The CDR3 region is CASSQDLGTGYSNQPQHF. In DNA form, the CDR3 reads TGTGCCAGCAGCCAAGACCTTGGGACAGGGTATAGCAATCAGCCCCAGCATTTT.

V gene TRBV9 combines with J gene TRBJ2-2, with TRBD2 matching over 9 bases. With 0 bases clipped from V and 7 bases from J, the junction kept 7 bases outside the gene matches. This CDR3 spans 16 amino acids. Germline V gene sequence: CDR1 SGDLS, CDR2 YYNGEE. The DNA of the CDR3 is TGTGCCAGCAGCGTAGCCGGTAGCGGGGGAATCGGGGAGCTGTTTTTT. This translates into CASSVAGSGGIGELFF.

This clone was seen once. The J gene is TRBJ2-7, the V gene TRBV18, with D tentatively TRBD2 (5 bases). V lost 3 bases and J 2 bases, leaving 14 bases between the germline ends. Germline V gene lookup returns CDR1 KGHSH and CDR2 LQKENI. This CDR3 has 15 residues. The CDR3 here is CASSPISGSTYEQYV. DNA for the CDR3: TGTGCCAGCTCACCGATCTCGGGATCCACCTACGAGCAGTACGTC.

DNA of the CDR3: TGTGCCAGCAGCACTAGCGGGGTTGTTAGAGAGACCCAGTACTTC. Protein: CASSTSGVVRETQYF. This chain links TRBV28 with TRBJ2-5; 10 positions match TRBD2. CDR1 MDHEN and CDR2 SYDVKM come from the germline V gene. V lost 6 bases and J lost 4; bases outside the gene matches: 8. The CDR3 has 15 amino acids.

The J gene is TRBJ1-1, the V gene TRBV5-5; D ambiguous. Trimming cost V 6 bases and J 0 bases, with 6 bases left between them. Per the germline V gene, CDR1 is SGHKS and CDR2 is YYEKEE (reference sequence). The CDR3 spans 12 residues. The DNA for the CDR3 is TGTGCCAGCACAGGTATGAACACTGAAGCTTTCTTT. Its protein is CASTGMNTEAFF.

This clone has more than one count but fewer than ten. The V and J genes are TRBV3-1 (or the pseudogene TRBV3-2) and TRBJ2-1, with D possibly TRBD2 on 6 matching bases. The V gene lost 4 bases and the J gene lost 9 bases, with 19 bases spanning the gap. This CDR3 contains 15 residues. Germline V gene data show CDR1 as LGHDT and CDR2 as YNNKEL (reference sequence). The CDR3 sequence: CASSPTSGGEGEQFF. Here the CDR3 DNA reads TGTGCCAGCAGCCCAACCTCCGGGGGAGAGGGTGAGCAGTTCTTC.

The chain links TRBV9 to TRBJ2-5, with 7 bases fitting TRBD1. This CDR3 has 12 amino acids. CDR1 is SGDLS and CDR2 is YYNGEE in the germline V gene. After removal of 4 bases from V and 6 bases from J, the junction contained 3 bases not matched to a gene. CDR3 nucleotide sequence: TGTGCCAGCAGCCGACAGGGCCAGACCCAGTACTTC. The encoded protein is CASSRQGQTQYF.

The rearrangement links TRBV6-2 or TRBV6-3 to TRBJ1-5; D remains ambiguous. The CDR3 runs 14 residues. Germline V gene lookup returns CDR1 MNHEY and CDR2 SVGEGT. V lost 4 bases and J lost 0, with 7 bases in between. CDR3 in amino acids: CASSFSLSNQPQHF. The CDR3 nucleotides read TGTGCCAGCAGTTTCTCTCTTAGCAATCAGCCCCAGCATTTT.

This rearrangement joins TRBV9 to TRBJ2-1; a possible D gene is TRBD2 (6 bases). Germline CDR1 is SGDLS and CDR2 is YYNGEE. This CDR3 region has 16 residues. V was shortened by 7 bases and J by 1 base, with 18 bases between the two germline ends. The CDR3 bases are TGTGCCAGCGGCCCTCCGCGGGGATCATCCTACAATGAGCAGTTCTTC. This codes for CASGPPRGSSYNEQFF.

The chain has TRBV7-2 and TRBJ1-5; D perhaps matches TRBD1 (6 bases). V lost 2 bases, J lost 2 bases, and 10 bases lay in between. Germline V gene sequence: CDR1 SGHTA, CDR2 FQGNSA. The CDR3 length is 15 residues. The CDR3 nucleotides are TGTGCCAGCAGCTTAAATTCAGGGGGCAATCAGCCCCAGCATTTT. This sequence encodes CASSLNSGGNQPQHF.

The genes are TRBV2 and TRBJ1-5; D remains unclear. CDR1 is SNHLY and CDR2 is FYNNEI in the germline V gene. The CDR3 is made up of 15 amino acids. V lost 6 bases and J lost 0, with 12 bases in between. The DNA of the CDR3 is TGTGCCAGCAGGGTTGACACCTATAGCAATCAGCCCCAGCATTTT. It codes for CASRVDTYSNQPQHF.

With respect to this clone: The identical CDR3 is also encoded by other nucleotide sequences in the sample. The rearrangement uses TRBV9 and TRBJ1-3; D gene uncertain. Trimming stripped 0 bases from V and 0 bases from J, with 7 bases between. Germline loops: CDR1 SGDLS, CDR2 YYNGEE. This CDR3 is 15 amino acids long. CDR3 coding DNA: TGTGCCAGCAGCGTAGGAGGCAACTCTGGAAACACCATATATTTT. This translates into CASSVGGNSGNTIYF.

This chain links TRBV18 with TRBJ1-5; D unresolved. Looked up from germline, CDR1 is KGHSH and CDR2 is LQKENI. V was pared by 2 bases and J by 1 base, with 6 bases between. The CDR3 has 14 residues. CDR3 sequence: CASSPSQSNQPQHF. In nucleotides, the CDR3 is TGTGCCAGCTCACCATCTCAGAGCAATCAGCCCCAGCATTTT.

The chain has TRBV21-1 and TRBJ1-5. TRBV21-1 is a pseudogene locus. CDR3 length equals 17 residues. CDR3 protein: CASSKGGGPGGNQPQHF. As DNA, the CDR3 is TGTGCCAGCAGCAAAGGCGGGGGTCCCGGTGGCAATCAGCCCCAGCATTTT.

The chain couples TRBV24-1 to TRBJ2-6; D gene uncertain. V lost 9 bases and J 1 base, leaving 15 bases between the germline ends. The CDR3 extends over 16 amino acids. Germline V gene lookup returns CDR1 KGHDR and CDR2 SFDVKD. CDR3 region: CATLKPGSSGANVLTF. The CDR3 DNA follows: TGTGCCACCTTGAAGCCAGGTTCGTCTGGGGCCAACGTCCTGACTTTC.

This chain links TRBV12-3 or TRBV12-4 with TRBJ2-1; D not certain. Trimming took off 7 bases at V and 6 bases at J, with 13 bases between the two ends. The CDR3 has 13 amino acids. The CDR3 DNA sequence: TGTGCCAGCATCTTAACGGGTGGCAATGAGCAGTTCTTC. Its protein product is CASILTGGNEQFF.

As concerns this clone: This CDR3 is also generated by other DNA sequences in the sample. This chain uses TRBV15 with TRBJ2-3; tentative D call: TRBD1 (5 bases). The CDR3 totals 14 residues. V lost 0 bases and J lost 5, with 9 bases in between. The germline gives CDR1 LNHNV, CDR2 YYDKDF (reference sequence). CDR3 nucleotides: TGTGCCACCAGCAGAGATCAGGGCGGAGATACGCAGTATTTT. This encodes CATSRDQGGDTQYF.

V and J are TRBV6-4 and TRBJ2-1; D might be TRBD2 (7 bases). This CDR3 region has 16 residues. Germline values: CDR1 MRHNA, CDR2 SNTAGT. V lost 3 bases, J lost 7 bases, and 19 bases lay in between. The CDR3 sequence: CASSELGGASKNEQFF. DNA of the CDR3: TGTGCCAGCAGTGAGCTTGGGGGGGCCTCTAAGAATGAGCAGTTCTTC.

The chain has TRBV5-1 and TRBJ2-1; D might be TRBD1 (5 bases). The CDR3 extends over 13 amino acids. With 4 bases removed from V and 9 bases from J, the gap between germline ends came to 14 bases. Germline V lookup: CDR1 SGHRS, CDR2 YFSETQ. DNA of the CDR3: TGCGCCAGCAGCCAGGGCGCCGACGGTGAGCAGTTCTTC. This encodes CASSQGADGEQFF.

This rearrangement joins TRBV11-2 to TRBJ1-1; 7 bases agree with TRBD1. Germline values: CDR1 SGHAT, CDR2 FQNNGV. The CDR3 totals 14 residues. V was pared by 5 bases and J by 5 bases, with 8 bases of the junction left unmatched. The CDR3 is CASSKTGLVTEAFF. Written as DNA, the CDR3 is TGTGCCAGCAGCAAGACAGGGCTGGTGACTGAAGCTTTCTTT.

This clone was counted between two and nine times. The rearrangement uses TRBV29-1 and TRBJ1-1, with D perhaps matching TRBD1 (6 bases). V lost 4 bases and J lost 3, with 18 bases in between. Germline values: CDR1 SQVTM, CDR2 ANQGSEA. This CDR3 spans 15 amino acids. The CDR3 bases are TGCAGCGTTGGGACAGCCCCTTCAGGGTACACTGAAGCTTTCTTT. This sequence encodes CSVGTAPSGYTEAFF.

The chain recombines TRBV5-5 with TRBJ1-5; D is ambiguous. This CDR3 region has 12 residues. The ends were cut back, 3 bases at V and 4 bases at J, with 5 bases in the middle. Per germline, CDR1 SGHKS and CDR2 YYEKEE (reference sequence). Here the CDR3 reads CASSSPNQPQHF. The CDR3 DNA is TGTGCCAGCAGCTCTCCTAATCAGCCCCAGCATTTT.

The count of this clone is one. CDR3 DNA: TGTGCCAGCAGTTACCAGACCCCGGAGGCCTATGGCTACACCTTC. It yields the protein CASSYQTPEAYGYTF. V usage is TRBV6-6 and J usage is TRBJ1-2, with D unresolved. Germline V gene lookup returns CDR1 MNHNY and CDR2 SVGAGI (reference sequence). The CDR3 covers 15 residues. V lost 2 bases and J lost 4, with 14 bases in between.